Sequencing of this T cell receptor beta chain was carried out in a study of cytomegalovirus exposure and HLA in healthy donors. Study overall: Researchers previously reported finding 90 million to 130 million unique TCR beta sequences from about 179 million T cells.

With 60 Vbeta and 13 Jbeta primers, the PCR was carried out. Clones were read by immunoSEQ multiplex PCR, and TCRdb kept only the in-frame ones, dropping some. The table shows 150,000 to 200,000 clones, with around 85% occurring only once. General study results and limits: For presence/absence analyses, sequencing depth was assumed to be roughly uniform across donors. Most observed TCR sequences were rare, whereas some public TCRs were detected in many donors. Researchers left out some V segments, among them TRBV6-2 and TRBV6-3, as indistinguishable.

Notes on this clone: What it recognizes is unknown.

This CDR3 is 13 amino acids long. CDR1 and CDR2 from the germline V gene are SGDLS and YYNGEE. Trimming cost V 3 bases and J 7 bases, with 13 bases left between them. Sequenced input: PBMCs. The V and J genes are TRBV9 and TRBJ2-5; D possibly corresponds to TRBD2 (5 bases). The origin of this receptor is a man aged 18 to 30 in good health and CMV-seronegative. CDR3 region: CASSAELAGTQYF. The CDR3 DNA reads TGTGCCAGCAGCGCGGAGCTTGCGGGGACCCAGTACTTC.